This T cell receptor beta chain was found in a study of control samples from healthy donors and cancer patients. V was trimmed by 7 bases and J by 0 bases, leaving 19 bases between them. The CDR3 totals 17 residues. Germline CDR1 is MDHEN and CDR2 is SYDVKM. Profiled with immunoSEQ multiplex PCR; TCRdb holds only in-frame clones, not every one. The sample lists under 200,000 clones, approximately 94% occurring once. V and J are TRBV28 and TRBJ2-4; a possible D gene is TRBD1 (6 bases). The TCR originated in a woman aged 40 to 55 in good health. Material for sequencing was blood. In DNA form, the CDR3 reads TGTGCCAGCATTGCGGGTGGGGACATCTTAGCCAAAAACATTCAGTACTTC. Protein sequence: CASIAGGDILAKNIQYF.